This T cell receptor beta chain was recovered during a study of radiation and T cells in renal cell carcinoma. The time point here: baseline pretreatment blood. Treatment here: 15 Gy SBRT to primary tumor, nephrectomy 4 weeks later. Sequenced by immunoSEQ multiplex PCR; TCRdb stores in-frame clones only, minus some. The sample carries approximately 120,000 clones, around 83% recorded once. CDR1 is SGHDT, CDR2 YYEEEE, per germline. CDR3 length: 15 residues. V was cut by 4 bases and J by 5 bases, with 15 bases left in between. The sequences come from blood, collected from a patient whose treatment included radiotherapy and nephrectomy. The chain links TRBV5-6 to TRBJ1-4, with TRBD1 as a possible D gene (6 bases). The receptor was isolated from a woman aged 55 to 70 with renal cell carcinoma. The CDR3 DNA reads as TGTGCCAGCAGCCCGGAGGGCAGGGGAAATGAAAAACTGTTTTTT. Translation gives CASSPEGRGNEKLFF.